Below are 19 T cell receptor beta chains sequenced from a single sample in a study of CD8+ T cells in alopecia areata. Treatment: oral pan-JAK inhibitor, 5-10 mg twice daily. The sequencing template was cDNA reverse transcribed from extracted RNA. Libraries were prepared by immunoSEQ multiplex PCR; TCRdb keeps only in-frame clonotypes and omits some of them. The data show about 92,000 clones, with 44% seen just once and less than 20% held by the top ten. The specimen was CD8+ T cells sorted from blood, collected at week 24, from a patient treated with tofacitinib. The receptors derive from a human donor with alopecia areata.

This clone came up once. CDR3 protein: CASSQTADRGLQGGYTF. Here the CDR3 DNA reads TGTGCCAGCAGTCAAACTGCGGACAGGGGATTACAGGGTGGCTACACCTTC. The chain combines TRBV28 with TRBJ1-2; TRBD1 matches 9 bases. Germline V lookup: CDR1 MDHEN, CDR2 SYDVKM. The CDR3 is 17 residues long. The J segment lost 7 bases and the V segment lost 5 bases, leaving 17 bases of the junction unmatched.

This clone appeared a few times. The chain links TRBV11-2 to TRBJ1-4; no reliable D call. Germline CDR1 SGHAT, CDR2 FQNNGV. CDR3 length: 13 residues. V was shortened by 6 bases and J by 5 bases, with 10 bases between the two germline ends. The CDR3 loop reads CASSPKDNEKLFF. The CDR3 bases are TGTGCCAGCAGTCCTAAAGACAATGAAAAACTGTTTTTT.

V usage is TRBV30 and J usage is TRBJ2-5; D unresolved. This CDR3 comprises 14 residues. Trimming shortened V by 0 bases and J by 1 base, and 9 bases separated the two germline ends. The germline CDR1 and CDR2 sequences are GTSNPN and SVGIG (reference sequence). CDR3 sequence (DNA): TGTGCCTGGAGTGTTGGCGGAGTCCAAGAGACCCAGTACTTC. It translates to CAWSVGGVQETQYF. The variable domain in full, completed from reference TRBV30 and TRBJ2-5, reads SQTIHQWPATLVQPVGSPLSLECTVEGTSNPNLYWYRQAAGRGLQLLFYSVGIGQISSEVPQNLSASRPQDRQFILSSKKLLLSDSGFYLCAWSVGGVQETQYFGPGTRLLVL.

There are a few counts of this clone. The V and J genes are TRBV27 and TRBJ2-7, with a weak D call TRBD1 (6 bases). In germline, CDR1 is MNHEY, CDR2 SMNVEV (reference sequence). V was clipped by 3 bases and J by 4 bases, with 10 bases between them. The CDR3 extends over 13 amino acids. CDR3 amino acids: CASSFNRDYEQYF. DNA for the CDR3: TGTGCCAGCAGTTTCAACAGGGATTACGAGCAGTACTTC.

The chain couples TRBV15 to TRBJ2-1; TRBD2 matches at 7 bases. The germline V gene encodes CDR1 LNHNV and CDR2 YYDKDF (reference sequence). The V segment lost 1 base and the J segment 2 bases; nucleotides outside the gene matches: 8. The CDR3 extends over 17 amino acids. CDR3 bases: TGTGCCACCAGCAGAGGGGAGGGCCAGGCCCCCTACAATGAGCAGTTCTTC. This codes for CATSRGEGQAPYNEQFF.

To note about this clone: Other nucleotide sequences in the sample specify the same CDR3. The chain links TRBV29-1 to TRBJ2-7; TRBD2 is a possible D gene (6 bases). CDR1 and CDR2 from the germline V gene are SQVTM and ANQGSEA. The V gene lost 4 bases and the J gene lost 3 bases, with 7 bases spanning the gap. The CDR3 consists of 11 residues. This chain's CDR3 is CSVGEDYEQYF. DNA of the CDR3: TGCAGCGTTGGGGAGGACTACGAGCAGTACTTC.

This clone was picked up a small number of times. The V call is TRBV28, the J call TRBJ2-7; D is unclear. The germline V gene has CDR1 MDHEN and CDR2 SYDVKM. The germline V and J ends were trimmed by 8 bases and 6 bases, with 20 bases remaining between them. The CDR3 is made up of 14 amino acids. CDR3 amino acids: CASALGISVGEQYF. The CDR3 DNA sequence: TGTGCCAGCGCCCTGGGAATCTCTGTGGGCGAGCAGTACTTC. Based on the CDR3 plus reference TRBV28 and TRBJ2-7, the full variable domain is DVKVTQSSRYLVKRTGEKVFLECVQDMDHENMFWYRQDPGLGLRLIYFSYDVKMKEKGDIPEGYSVSREKKERFSLILESASTNQTSMYLCASALGISVGEQYFGPGTRLTVT.

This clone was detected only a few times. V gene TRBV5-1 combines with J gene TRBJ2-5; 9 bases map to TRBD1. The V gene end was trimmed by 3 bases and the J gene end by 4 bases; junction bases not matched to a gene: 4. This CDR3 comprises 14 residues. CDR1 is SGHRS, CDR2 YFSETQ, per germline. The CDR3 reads CASSWGQGGETQYF. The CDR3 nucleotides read TGCGCCAGCAGCTGGGGACAGGGCGGAGAGACCCAGTACTTC.

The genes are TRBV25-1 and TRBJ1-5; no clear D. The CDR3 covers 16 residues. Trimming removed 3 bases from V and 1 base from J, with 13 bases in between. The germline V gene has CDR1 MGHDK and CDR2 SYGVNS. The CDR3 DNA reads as TGTGCCAGCAGTGACCACAGACCCCGGAGCAATCAGCCCCAGCATTTT. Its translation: CASSDHRPRSNQPQHF. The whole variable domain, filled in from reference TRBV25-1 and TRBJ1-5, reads EADIYQTPRYLVIGTGKKITLECSQTMGHDKMYWYQQDPGMELHLIHYSYGVNSTEKGDLSSESTVSRIRTEHFPLTLESARPSHTSQYLCASSDHRPRSNQPQHFGDGTRLSIL.

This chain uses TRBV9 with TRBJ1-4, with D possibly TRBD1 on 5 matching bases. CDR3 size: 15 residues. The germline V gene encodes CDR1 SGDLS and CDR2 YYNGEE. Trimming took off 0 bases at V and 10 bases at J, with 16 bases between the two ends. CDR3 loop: CASSVGDGPGGKLFF. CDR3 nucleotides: TGTGCCAGCAGCGTAGGGGACGGACCAGGTGGAAAACTGTTTTTT.

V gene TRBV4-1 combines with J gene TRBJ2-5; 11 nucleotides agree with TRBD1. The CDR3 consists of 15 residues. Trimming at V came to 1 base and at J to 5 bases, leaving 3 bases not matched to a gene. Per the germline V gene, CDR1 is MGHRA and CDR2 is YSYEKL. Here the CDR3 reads CASSQGTGGGETQYF. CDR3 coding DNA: TGCGCCAGCAGCCAAGGGACAGGGGGCGGGGAGACCCAGTACTTC.

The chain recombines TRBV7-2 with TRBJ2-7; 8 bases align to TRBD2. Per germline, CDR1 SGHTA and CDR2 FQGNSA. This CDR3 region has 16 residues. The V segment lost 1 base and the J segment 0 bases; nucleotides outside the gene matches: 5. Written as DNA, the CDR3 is TGTGCCAGCAGCTTAGTGGGCGGGAGGTCCTCCTACGAGCAGTACTTC. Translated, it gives CASSLVGGRSSYEQYF.

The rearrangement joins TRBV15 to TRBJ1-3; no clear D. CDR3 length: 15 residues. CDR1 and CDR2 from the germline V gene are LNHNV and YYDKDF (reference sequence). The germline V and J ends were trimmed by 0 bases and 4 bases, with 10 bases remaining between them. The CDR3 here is CATSRDRSPGNTIYF. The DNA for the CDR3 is TGTGCCACCAGCAGAGACCGGAGCCCCGGAAACACCATATATTTT. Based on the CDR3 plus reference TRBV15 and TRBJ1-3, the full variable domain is DAMVIQNPRYQVTQFGKPVTLSCSQTLNHNVMYWYQQKSSQAPKLLFHYYDKDFNNEADTPDNFQSRRPNTSFCFLDIRSPGLGDTAMYLCATSRDRSPGNTIYFGEGSWLTVV.

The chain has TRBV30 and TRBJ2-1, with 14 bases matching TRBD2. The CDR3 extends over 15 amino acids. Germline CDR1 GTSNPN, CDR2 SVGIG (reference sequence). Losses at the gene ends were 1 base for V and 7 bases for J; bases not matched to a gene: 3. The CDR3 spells CAWSGLAGGPNEQFF. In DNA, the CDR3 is TGTGCCTGGAGTGGACTAGCGGGAGGGCCGAATGAGCAGTTCTTC.

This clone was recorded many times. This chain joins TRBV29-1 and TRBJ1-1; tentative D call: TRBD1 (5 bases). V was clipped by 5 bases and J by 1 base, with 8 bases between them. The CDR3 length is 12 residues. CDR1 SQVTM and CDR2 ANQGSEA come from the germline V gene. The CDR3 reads CSVFQGNTEAFF. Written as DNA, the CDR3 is TGCAGCGTTTTCCAGGGGAACACTGAAGCTTTCTTT.

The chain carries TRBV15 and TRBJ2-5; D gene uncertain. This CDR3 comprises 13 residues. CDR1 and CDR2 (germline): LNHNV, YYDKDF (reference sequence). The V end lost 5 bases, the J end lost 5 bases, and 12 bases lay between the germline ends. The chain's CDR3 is CATSGDSPETQYF. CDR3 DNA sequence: TGTGCCACCAGCGGTGACTCCCCGGAGACCCAGTACTTC.

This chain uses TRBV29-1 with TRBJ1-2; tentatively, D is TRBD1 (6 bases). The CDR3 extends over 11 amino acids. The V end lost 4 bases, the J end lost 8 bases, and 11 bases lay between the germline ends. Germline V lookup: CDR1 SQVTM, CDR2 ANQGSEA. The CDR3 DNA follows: TGCAGCGTTGCAGGGGAGGACGGCTACACCTTC. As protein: CSVAGEDGYTF.

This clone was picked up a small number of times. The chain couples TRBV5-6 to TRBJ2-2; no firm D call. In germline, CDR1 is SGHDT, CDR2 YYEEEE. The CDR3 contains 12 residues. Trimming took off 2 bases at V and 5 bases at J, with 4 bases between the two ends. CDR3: CASSFGTGELFF. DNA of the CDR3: TGTGCCAGCAGCTTTGGTACCGGGGAGCTGTTTTTT. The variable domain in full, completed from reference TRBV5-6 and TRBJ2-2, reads DAGVTQSPTHLIKTRGQQVTLRCSPKSGHDTVSWYQQALGQGPQFIFQYYEEEERQRGNFPDRFSGHQFPNYSSELNVNALLLGDSALYLCASSFGTGELFFGEGSRLTVL.

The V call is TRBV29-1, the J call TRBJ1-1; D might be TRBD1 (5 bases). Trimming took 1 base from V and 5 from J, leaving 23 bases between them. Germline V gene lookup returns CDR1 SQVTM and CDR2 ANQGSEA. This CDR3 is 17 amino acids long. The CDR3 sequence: CSVEGAHSGRPGTEAFF. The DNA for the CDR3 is TGCAGCGTTGAAGGGGCCCACTCGGGGCGGCCGGGGACTGAAGCTTTCTTT.